In this sample, the clone carrying this TCR beta chain turned up many times. The entire patient cohort was treatment-naive prior to thyroid surgery. TCRdb re-analyzed the PCR reads through MiXCR. The data hold roughly 89,000 clones, with approximately 13% observed a single time. The entry originates in a study of metastatic and nonmetastatic thyroid tumors. The CDR3 has 14 residues. Germline V gives CDR1 SGHVS, CDR2 FQNEAQ. Trimming took 5 bases from V and 6 from J; bases not matched to a gene: 7. The chain uses TRBV7-8 and TRBJ1-5, with 7 bases fitting TRBD1. The sequence derives from a female donor with papillary thyroid cancer or a benign thyroid nodule (not recorded which). Some clones in this sample may be carry-over from other donors' samples. The specimen was tumor tissue. The CDR3 protein is CASSQYRGAQPQHF. CDR3 DNA: TGTGCCAGCAGCCAATACAGGGGAGCTCAGCCCCAGCATTTT.